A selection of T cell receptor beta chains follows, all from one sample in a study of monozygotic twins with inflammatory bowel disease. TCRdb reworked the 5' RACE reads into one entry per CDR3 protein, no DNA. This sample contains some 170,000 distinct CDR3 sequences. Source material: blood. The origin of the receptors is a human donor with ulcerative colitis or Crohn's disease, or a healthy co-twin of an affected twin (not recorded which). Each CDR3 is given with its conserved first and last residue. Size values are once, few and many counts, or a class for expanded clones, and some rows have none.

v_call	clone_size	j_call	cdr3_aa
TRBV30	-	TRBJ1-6	CAWSVRKGGNSPLHF
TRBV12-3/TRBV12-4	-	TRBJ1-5	CASSRRDGHQPQHF
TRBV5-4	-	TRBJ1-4	CASSRGPAAATNEKLFF
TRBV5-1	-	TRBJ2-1	CASNPTGSYNEQFF
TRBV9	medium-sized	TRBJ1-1	CASSGATGYTEAFF
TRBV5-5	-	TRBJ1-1	CASRATGNTEAFF
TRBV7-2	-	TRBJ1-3	CASARGPGAAGNTIYF
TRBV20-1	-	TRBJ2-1	CSARQVNEQFF
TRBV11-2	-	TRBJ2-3	CASSFRGPLKDTQYF
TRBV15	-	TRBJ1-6	CATSRLKGAYNSPLHF
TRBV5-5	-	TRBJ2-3	CASSLAERGGRANTQYF
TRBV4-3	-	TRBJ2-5	CASSLDRGRSGETQYF
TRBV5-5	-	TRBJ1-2	CASSLTPGPPSYGYTF
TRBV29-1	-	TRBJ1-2	CSAWTGGNYGYTF